These 21 T cell receptor beta chains were all obtained from the same sample, sequenced in a study of vaccination effects on CD4 cells after COVID-19. No cognate antigen is known for these TCRs. Generated by immunoSEQ multiplex PCR, the TCRdb table keeps only in-frame clones and is missing some. The table has about 45,000 clones, around 74% seen once. Antigen-specific CD4+ T cells were expanded with viral peptide pools in the ViraFEST assay before sequencing. Around day 10 of culture, CD4+ T cells were separated out. SARS-CoV-2 infection was confirmed by PCR in the person between March and December 2020. The input for sequencing was CD4+ T cells from PBMCs cultured with a peptide pool, taken before COVID-19 vaccination. The receptors originated from a human donor who had a prior SARS-CoV-2 infection.

The chain couples TRBV12-3 or TRBV12-4 to TRBJ1-2; D is unresolved. The CDR3 extends over 13 amino acids. V was clipped by 6 bases and J by 10 bases, with 18 bases between them. CDR3 DNA: TGTGCCAGCAGCCAAAGGGCCGAAAATCTCTACACCTTC. It yields the protein CASSQRAENLYTF.

The rearrangement joins TRBV6-5 to TRBJ2-1; possibly TRBD1 or TRBD2 for D (5 bases each). The germline V gene encodes CDR1 MNHEY and CDR2 SVGAGI. The CDR3 contains 15 residues. Trimming pared 0 bases from V and 4 bases from J, leaving 10 bases between. In nucleotides, the CDR3 is TGTGCCAGCAGTTACTCGGCCGGGACGTACAATGAGCAGTTCTTC. Translating gives CASSYSAGTYNEQFF.

This chain links TRBV20-1 with TRBJ1-1, with TRBD1 identical over 9 bases. The germline CDR1 and CDR2 sequences are DFQATT and SNEGSKA (reference sequence). V was pared by 3 bases and J by 11 bases, with 7 bases of the junction left unmatched. The CDR3 is made up of 12 amino acids. The CDR3 protein is CSASPQGARAFF. The CDR3 bases are TGCAGTGCTAGTCCACAGGGGGCGCGGGCTTTCTTT.

The chain has TRBV29-1 and TRBJ1-4; D possibly corresponds to TRBD1 (5 bases). The V gene lost 4 bases and the J gene lost 0 bases, with 12 bases spanning the gap. CDR1 and CDR2 (germline): SQVTM, ANQGSEA. The CDR3 is 15 residues long. The CDR3: CSVGGGGATNEKLFF. The CDR3 DNA sequence: TGCAGCGTTGGCGGGGGGGGAGCAACTAATGAAAAACTGTTTTTT.

The V gene is TRBV4-1, the J gene TRBJ2-3; TRBD1 is a possible D gene (6 bases). Trimming removed 0 bases at V and 5 bases at J, with 21 bases between. CDR3 length: 18 residues. In germline, CDR1 is MGHRA, CDR2 YSYEKL. CDR3 protein: CASSQDSAGASLRDTQYF. In DNA form, the CDR3 reads TGCGCCAGCAGCCAAGATTCCGCAGGGGCCTCCCTAAGAGATACGCAGTATTTT.

V usage is TRBV5-1 and J usage is TRBJ1-6; D remains ambiguous. Germline V gene lookup returns CDR1 SGHRS and CDR2 YFSETQ. Trimming took off 5 bases at V and 5 bases at J, with 8 bases between the two ends. The CDR3 covers 13 residues. The CDR3 coding sequence is TGCGCCAGCAGGTACAGCAATAATTCACCCCTCCACTTT. Translated: CASRYSNNSPLHF.

The chain is built from TRBV21-1 and TRBJ2-2; the table assigns TRBD1, which was not confirmed against the DNA. TRBV21-1 is tagged as a pseudogene. The CDR3 is made up of 24 amino acids. CDR3 residues: CASSRSGTGGLLRVQISNTGELFF. CDR3 DNA: TGTGCCAGCAGCAGATCCGGGACAGGGGGCTTATTGCGGGTTCAAATTTCGAACACCGGGGAGCTGTTTTTT.

V gene TRBV7-9 combines with J gene TRBJ2-6, with TRBD1 as a possible D gene (5 bases). V shed 4 bases and J shed 2 bases, with 12 bases lying between them. Looked up from germline, CDR1 is SEHNR and CDR2 is FQNEAQ (reference sequence). CDR3 length: 16 residues. The CDR3 spells CASSYLRAAGANVLTF. The CDR3 DNA is TGTGCCAGCAGCTATCTCAGGGCCGCTGGGGCCAACGTCCTGACTTTC.

This chain joins TRBV18 and TRBJ2-5; TRBD2 matches at 8 bases. The trim removed 4 bases at V and 5 bases at J, leaving 3 bases unmatched. Per the germline V gene, CDR1 is KGHSH and CDR2 is LQKENI. The CDR3 has 13 amino acids. CDR3 in amino acids: CASSLAGKETQYF. CDR3 bases: TGTGCCAGCTCACTAGCGGGAAAGGAGACCCAGTACTTC.

J is TRBJ2-5 and V is TRBV30; D unresolved. Trimming cost V 1 base and J 3 bases, with 6 bases left between them. The germline gives CDR1 GTSNPN, CDR2 SVGIG (reference sequence). The CDR3 length is 12 residues. CDR3 DNA: TGTGCCTGGAGTGAAGCAGAAGAGACCCAGTACTTC. Translation gives CAWSEAEETQYF.

The gene calls are TRBV10-3 and TRBJ2-3; D uncertain. The V end lost 1 base, the J end lost 2 bases, and 1 base lay between the germline ends. Per the germline V gene, CDR1 is ENHRY and CDR2 is SYGVKD. The CDR3 has 12 amino acids. The CDR3 nucleotides are TGTGCCATCAGTGAGTTCACAGATACGCAGTATTTT. Translated, it gives CAISEFTDTQYF.

The chain employs TRBV25-1 and TRBJ2-4; no clear D gene. CDR3 length equals 13 residues. CDR1 is MGHDK and CDR2 is SYGVNS in the germline V gene. Trimming stripped 5 bases from V and 8 bases from J, with 13 bases between. In nucleotides, the CDR3 is TGTGCCAGCAGTATCGGGCCCGCGGACATTCAGTACTTC. Translating gives CASSIGPADIQYF.

The chain has TRBV2 and TRBJ2-5; 11 bases map to TRBD1. Germline V gene lookup returns CDR1 SNHLY and CDR2 FYNNEI. CDR3 length: 15 amino acids. The ends lost 5 bases at V and 5 bases at J; junction bases unmatched: 7. The CDR3 spells CASSLGQGGWETQYF. For the CDR3, the DNA is TGTGCCAGCAGTTTGGGACAGGGGGGGTGGGAGACCCAGTACTTC.

CDR3: CASSLGGTGGYEQYF. The CDR3 nucleotides read TGCGCCAGCAGCTTGGGAGGGACAGGGGGCTACGAGCAGTACTTC. The chain employs TRBV5-1 and TRBJ2-7, with 11 nucleotides matching TRBD1. CDR1 and CDR2 from the germline V gene are SGHRS and YFSETQ. J was trimmed by 3 bases and V by 0 bases; bases with no gene match: 2. This CDR3 region has 15 residues.

CDR3: CASSTSGQTWTDTQYF. CDR3 in DNA: TGTGCCAGTAGTACCTCAGGACAAACTTGGACAGATACGCAGTATTTT. The rearrangement joins TRBV19 to TRBJ2-3; D is perhaps TRBD1 (5 bases). The CDR3 consists of 16 residues. V lost 4 bases and J lost 3, with 17 bases in between. From germline, CDR1 is LNHDA and CDR2 SQIVND (reference sequence). Full variable domain (missing parts from reference TRBV19 and TRBJ2-3): DGGITQSPKYLFRKEGQNVTLSCEQNLNHDAMYWYRQDPGQGLRLIYYSQIVNDFQKGDIAEGYSVSREKKESFPLTVTSAQKNPTAFYLCASSTSGQTWTDTQYFGPGTRLTVL.

The chain joins TRBV28 to TRBJ1-5; 9 nucleotides line up with TRBD1. Germline CDR1 reads MDHEN; CDR2 reads SYDVKM. This CDR3 contains 16 residues. V shed 3 bases and J 6 bases; nucleotides not matched to a gene: 9. The CDR3 spells CASSLYTGGGFQPQHF. CDR3 DNA: TGTGCCAGCAGTTTGTACACAGGGGGCGGTTTTCAGCCCCAGCATTTT.

In this sample, this clone turned up a few times. The chain uses TRBV30 and TRBJ2-1; a possible D gene is TRBD1 (5 bases). Looked up from germline, CDR1 is GTSNPN and CDR2 is SVGIG (reference sequence). The CDR3 loop spans 14 amino acids. Trimming removed 3 bases from V and 0 bases from J, with 9 bases in between. As DNA, the CDR3 is TGTGCCTGGAGCAAGACAGACTCCTACAATGAGCAGTTCTTC. It yields the protein CAWSKTDSYNEQFF.

The chain carries TRBV11-2 and TRBJ2-3; D gene unclear. The CDR3 totals 15 residues. The V end lost 1 base, the J end lost 4 bases, and 12 bases lay between the germline ends. The germline V gene has CDR1 SGHAT and CDR2 FQNNGV. CDR3 nucleotides: TGTGCCAGCAGCTTAGCCACCGTCGGAGCAGATACGCAGTATTTT. As protein: CASSLATVGADTQYF.

V and J are TRBV11-2 and TRBJ1-5; no clear D. The V gene lost 1 base and the J gene lost 8 bases, with 9 bases spanning the gap. Looked up from germline, CDR1 is SGHAT and CDR2 is FQNNGV. This CDR3 is built from 13 residues. Written as DNA, the CDR3 is TGTGCCAGCAGCTTAGCGGGAGAGGAGCCCCAGCATTTT. This translates into CASSLAGEEPQHF.

This rearrangement joins TRBV6-1 to TRBJ1-2; possible D gene TRBD1, 5 bases. V was cut by 0 bases and J by 4 bases, with 12 bases left in between. This CDR3 contains 15 residues. CDR1 MNHNS and CDR2 SASEGT come from the germline V gene. As DNA, the CDR3 is TGTGCCAGCAGTGAAGCGGGGGACCCGGCCTATGGCTACACCTTC. The encoded protein is CASSEAGDPAYGYTF.

This clone was recorded once. The sample holds other DNA sequences that translate to the same CDR3. This chain links TRBV7-3 with TRBJ1-1; TRBD1 is a possible D gene (6 bases). The CDR3 has 14 residues. Trimming shortened V by 0 bases and J by 3 bases, and 8 bases separated the two germline ends. The germline V gene has CDR1 SGHTA and CDR2 FQGTGA. The CDR3 region has the DNA TGTGCCAGCAGCTTAACAGGGGGGGACACTGAAGCTTTCTTT. This sequence encodes CASSLTGGDTEAFF.